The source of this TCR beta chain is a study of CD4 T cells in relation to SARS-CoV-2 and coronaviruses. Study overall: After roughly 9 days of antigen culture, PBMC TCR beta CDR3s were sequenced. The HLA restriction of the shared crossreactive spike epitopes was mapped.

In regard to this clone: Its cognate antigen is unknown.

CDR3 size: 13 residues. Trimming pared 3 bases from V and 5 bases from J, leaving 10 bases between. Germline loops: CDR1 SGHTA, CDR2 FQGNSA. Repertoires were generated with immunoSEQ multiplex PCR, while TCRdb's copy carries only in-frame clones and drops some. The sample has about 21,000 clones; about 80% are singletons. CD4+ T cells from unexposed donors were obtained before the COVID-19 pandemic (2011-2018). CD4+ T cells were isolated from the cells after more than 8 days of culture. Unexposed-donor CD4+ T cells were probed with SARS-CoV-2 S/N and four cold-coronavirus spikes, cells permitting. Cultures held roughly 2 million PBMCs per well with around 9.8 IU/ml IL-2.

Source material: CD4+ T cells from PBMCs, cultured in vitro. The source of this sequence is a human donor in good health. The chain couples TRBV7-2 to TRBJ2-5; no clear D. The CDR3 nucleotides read TGTGCCAGCAGCTTCCGGAGATGGGAGACCCAGTACTTC. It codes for CASSFRRWETQYF.